This entry lists 19 T cell receptor beta chains sequenced from one sample in a study of sequential checkpoint blockade in melanoma. This sample's treatment: randomized to nivolumab then ipilimumab (arm A) or the reverse (arm B). Method: immunoSEQ multiplex PCR; TCRdb's copy keeps in-frame clones and lacks some. The sample carries 6,500 to 10,000 clones, about 65% recorded once. Sequenced material: CD8+ T cells sorted from blood (inferred from file names), taken from a patient given nivolumab and ipilimumab in sequence. The source is a human patient with melanoma. Some clones in this sample may be carry-over from other donors' samples.

The chain recombines TRBV9 with TRBJ1-4; TRBD1 agrees at 9 bases. There are 15 residues in the CDR3. Germline trimming cut 3 bases from V and 8 bases from J; bases unmatched to any gene: 8. Germline V lookup: CDR1 SGDLS, CDR2 YYNGEE. In DNA form, the CDR3 reads TGTGCCAGCAGCGCCTCCGGGACAGGGAAAGAAAAACTGTTTTTT. Protein product: CASSASGTGKEKLFF.

This clone turned up a few times. The rearrangement links TRBV15 to TRBJ2-7; D possibly corresponds to TRBD1 (5 bases). The germline V gene has CDR1 LNHNV and CDR2 YYDKDF (reference sequence). CDR3 length equals 15 residues. The V gene lost 1 base and the J gene lost 2 bases, with 12 bases spanning the gap. The CDR3 region has the DNA TGTGCCACCAGCAGAGGTTGGCAGGGCCCCTACGAGCAGTACTTC. This encodes CATSRGWQGPYEQYF.

The chain combines TRBV7-6 with TRBJ2-1; 8 bases match TRBD1. The CDR3 is made up of 15 amino acids. With V trimmed by 5 bases and J by 3 bases, 6 bases remained unmatched. The germline gives CDR1 SGHVS, CDR2 FNYEAQ. The CDR3 DNA sequence: TGTGCCAGCAGCGTGGAAACAGGGGGCTACAATGAGCAGTTCTTC. It is translated as CASSVETGGYNEQFF.

The chain carries TRBV5-6 and TRBJ1-3, with a tentative D call TRBD1 (6 bases). With 5 bases removed from V and 2 bases from J, the gap between germline ends came to 8 bases. This CDR3 contains 13 residues. Germline V gene lookup returns CDR1 SGHDT and CDR2 YYEEEE. The CDR3 sequence is CASSRTAGNTIYF. The CDR3 DNA sequence: TGTGCCAGCAGTAGGACAGCTGGAAACACCATATATTTT.

This clone came up a few times. The chain is built from TRBV9 and TRBJ2-3; D is unresolved. V was shortened by 2 bases and J by 6 bases, with 7 bases between the two germline ends. The CDR3 totals 12 residues. The germline V gene encodes CDR1 SGDLS and CDR2 YYNGEE. CDR3 residues: CASSVDSDTQYF. CDR3 coding DNA: TGTGCCAGCAGCGTCGATAGTGATACGCAGTATTTT.

The V gene is TRBV27, the J gene TRBJ2-7, with D perhaps matching TRBD1 (6 bases). Per the germline V gene, CDR1 is MNHEY and CDR2 is SMNVEV (reference sequence). The CDR3 length is 16 residues. The ends were cut back, 4 bases at V and 7 bases at J, with 23 bases in the middle. The CDR3 protein is CASSSEPQAGAREQYF. Written as DNA, the CDR3 is TGTGCCAGCAGTTCCGAGCCCCAGGCAGGGGCGAGGGAGCAGTACTTC.

The V gene is TRBV11-3, the J gene TRBJ2-5; tentative D call: TRBD1 (6 bases). There are 14 residues in the CDR3. In germline, CDR1 is SGHNT, CDR2 YENEEA. V shed 5 bases and J shed 5 bases, with 15 bases lying between them. CDR3 DNA: TGTGCCAGCAGCCTCGGACAGTACGTGGAGACCCAGTACTTC. This encodes CASSLGQYVETQYF. The full variable domain, its missing parts supplied by reference TRBV11-3 and TRBJ2-5, is EAGVVQSPRYKIIEKKQPVAFWCNPISGHNTLYWYLQNLGQGPELLIRYENEEAVDDSQLPKDRFSAERLKGVDSTLKIQPAELGDSAVYLCASSLGQYVETQYFGPGTRLLVL.

The chain employs TRBV10-3 and TRBJ1-5; 8 bases agree with TRBD1. This CDR3 is 14 amino acids long. V shed 10 bases, J shed 0 bases, and the junction held 5 bases outside the gene matches. Germline V CDR1 and CDR2: ENHRY, SYGVKD. CDR3 protein: CASDRGYSNQPQHF. CDR3 DNA: TGTGCCAGCGACAGGGGTTATAGCAATCAGCCCCAGCATTTT.

This chain links TRBV2 with TRBJ1-6; the D gene is possibly TRBD1 (6 bases). CDR3 length: 14 residues. The germline V and J ends were trimmed by 6 bases and 10 bases, with 16 bases remaining between them. Germline V gives CDR1 SNHLY, CDR2 FYNNEI. Here the CDR3 DNA reads TGTGCCAGCAGCTCCGGACAGTTTCGGTCACCCCTCCACTTT. Translating gives CASSSGQFRSPLHF. Complete variable domain (other parts from reference TRBV2 and TRBJ1-6): EPEVTQTPSHQVTQMGQEVILRCVPISNHLYFYWYRQILGQKVEFLVSFYNNEISEKSEIFDDQFSVERPDGSNFTLKIRSTKLEDSAMYFCASSSGQFRSPLHFGNGTRLTVT.

The rearrangement uses TRBV7-9 and TRBJ1-2, with D maybe TRBD1 (6 bases). Germline loops: CDR1 SEHNR, CDR2 FQNEAQ (reference sequence). Trimming took 5 bases from V and 4 from J, leaving 20 bases between them. The CDR3 totals 16 residues. The CDR3 region has the DNA TGTGCCAGCAGCCCACTGGTGCGGCAGGGGAGCTATGGCTACACCTTC. It codes for CASSPLVRQGSYGYTF.

The chain links TRBV2 to TRBJ1-6; no definite D call. The CDR3 consists of 14 residues. CDR1 SNHLY and CDR2 FYNNEI come from the germline V gene. Trimming took 5 bases from V and 4 from J, leaving 9 bases between them. CDR3 nucleotide sequence: TGTGCCAGCAGTTTATGGAGTTATAATTCACCCCTCCACTTT. It encodes CASSLWSYNSPLHF. The full variable domain, completed using reference TRBV2 and TRBJ1-6, is EPEVTQTPSHQVTQMGQEVILRCVPISNHLYFYWYRQILGQKVEFLVSFYNNEISEKSEIFDDQFSVERPDGSNFTLKIRSTKLEDSAMYFCASSLWSYNSPLHFGNGTRLTVT.

Remarks on this clone: This may be a read error, as it is one base from a much larger clone. The chain carries TRBV10-2 and TRBJ2-7; 7 bases are shared with TRBD1. CDR1 and CDR2 (germline): WSHSY, SAAADI. V was pared by 5 bases and J by 5 bases, with 12 bases of the junction left unmatched. The CDR3 contains 15 residues. The CDR3 DNA is TGCGCCAGCAGTTACCCTAAGGGGGCGCGGAACGAGCAGTACTTC. Translating it yields CASSYPKGARNEQYF.

The gene calls are TRBV7-2 and TRBJ1-2; 8 bases line up with TRBD1. Trimming took 4 bases from V and 2 from J; bases not matched to a gene: 0. The CDR3 is 13 amino acids. CDR1 and CDR2 (germline): SGHTA, FQGNSA. The CDR3 DNA is TGTGCCAGCAGCTACAGGGGGAACTATGGCTACACCTTC. As protein: CASSYRGNYGYTF.

The chain is built from TRBV7-8 and TRBJ1-4; 11 bases fit TRBD1. This CDR3 spans 14 amino acids. Looked up from germline, CDR1 is SGHVS and CDR2 is FQNEAQ. After removal of 5 bases from V and 11 bases from J, the junction contained 7 bases not matched to a gene. CDR3 amino acids: CASSRGQGGRKLFF. In DNA, the CDR3 is TGTGCCAGCAGCCGGGGACAGGGGGGGCGGAAACTGTTTTTT.

This chain connects TRBV7-6 to TRBJ1-4; the match to TRBD1 covers 12 bases. In germline, CDR1 is SGHVS, CDR2 FNYEAQ. The CDR3 loop spans 16 amino acids. The junction had 7 bases not matched to a gene; V was cut back by 4 bases and J by 7 bases. The CDR3 protein is CASSYGTGGLGEKLFF. For the CDR3, the DNA is TGTGCCAGCAGCTACGGGACAGGGGGCTTGGGTGAAAAACTGTTTTTT.

Note on this clone: Other DNA sequences from this sample encode an identical CDR3 as well. CDR3 nucleotide sequence: TGCGCCAGCAGCAAAAATCGTAGACAGGGCGATTATAGCAATCAGCCCCAGCATTTT. It yields the protein CASSKNRRQGDYSNQPQHF. J is TRBJ1-5 and V is TRBV21-1; TRBD1, the table's D call, lacks a check against the DNA. TRBV21-1 constitutes a pseudogene. The CDR3 sequence is 19 residues long.

The V gene is TRBV7-3, the J gene TRBJ1-1; no reliable D call. The CDR3 runs to 13 residues. Between the trimmed V and J ends, which lost 0 bases and 8 bases, there was a span of 10 bases. From germline, CDR1 is SGHTA and CDR2 FQGTGA. CDR3 loop: CASSLTEKSEAFF. CDR3 DNA: TGTGCCAGCAGCTTAACGGAGAAATCCGAAGCTTTCTTT.

The V gene is TRBV7-8, the J gene TRBJ1-5; 12 bases map to TRBD1. CDR1 SGHVS and CDR2 FQNEAQ come from the germline V gene. Losses at the gene ends were 7 bases for V and 0 bases for J; bases not matched to a gene: 7. This CDR3 spans 17 amino acids. CDR3 protein: CASKRDRGLISNQPQHF. The CDR3 DNA reads as TGTGCCAGCAAGAGGGACAGGGGGCTTATTAGCAATCAGCCCCAGCATTTT. Full variable domain (missing parts from reference TRBV7-8 and TRBJ1-5): GAGVSQSPRYKVAKRGQDVALRCDPISGHVSLFWYQQALGQGPEFLTYFQNEAQLDKSGLPSDRFFAERPEGSVSTLKIQRTQQEDSAVYLCASKRDRGLISNQPQHFGDGTRLSIL.

CDR3 amino acids: CASSYSQRGTYGYTF. For the CDR3, the DNA is TGTGCCAGCAGTTACTCGCAAAGGGGAACCTATGGCTACACCTTC. V usage is TRBV6-5 and J usage is TRBJ1-2; D may be TRBD1 (5 bases). This CDR3 spans 15 amino acids. V was shortened by 0 bases and J by 4 bases, with 12 bases between the two germline ends. Germline V CDR1 and CDR2: MNHEY, SVGAGI.